What follows describes a single T cell receptor beta chain. Antigen specificity is unknown. This record belongs to a study of cytomegalovirus exposure and HLA in healthy donors. Study details: Unique TCR beta sequences numbering around 110 million came from about 180 million T cells in an earlier analysis.

The germline gives CDR1 SGHNT, CDR2 YENEEA. With V trimmed by 3 bases and J by 1 base, 2 bases remained unmatched. The length of the CDR3 is 15 residues. Primers for the PCR totalled 60 Vbeta and 13 Jbeta. Method: immunoSEQ multiplex PCR; TCRdb's copy keeps in-frame clones and lacks some. The sample lists 110,000 to 150,000 clones, about three quarters occurring once. Study results and limitations: In vitro work confirmed that a few CMV-associated chains recognize CMV antigens.

This clonotype was obtained from a woman between 25 and 40 years old in good health and CMV-seronegative. The V call is TRBV11-3, the J call TRBJ2-1; 8 bases agree with TRBD1. The sequencing input was PBMCs. The CDR3 coding sequence is TGTGCCAGCAGCTTCAGGGGGCAATCCTACAATGAGCAGTTCTTC. It yields the protein CASSFRGQSYNEQFF.